Described below is a single T cell receptor (beta chain) sequence and its context. This CDR3 is built from 17 residues. After removal of 5 bases from V and 4 bases from J, the junction contained 7 bases not matched to a gene. In germline, CDR1 is MNHEY, CDR2 SMNVEV (reference sequence). This specimen belongs to a study of T cell responses to AZD1222 COVID-19 vaccine. Data came from immunoSEQ multiplex PCR; TCRdb stores just in-frame clones and leaves some out. Among 150,000 to 170,000 clones listed, around 90% were seen once. The chain carries TRBV27 and TRBJ2-1; 14 bases are a match to TRBD2. The specimen comprised peripheral blood, sampled on day 0 of AZD1222 vaccination. The clonotype was recovered from an adult in good health. CDR3 DNA sequence: TGTGCCAGCAGTGTGCGACTAGCGGGAGGGACATACAATGAGCAGTTCTTC. As protein: CASSVRLAGGTYNEQFF.